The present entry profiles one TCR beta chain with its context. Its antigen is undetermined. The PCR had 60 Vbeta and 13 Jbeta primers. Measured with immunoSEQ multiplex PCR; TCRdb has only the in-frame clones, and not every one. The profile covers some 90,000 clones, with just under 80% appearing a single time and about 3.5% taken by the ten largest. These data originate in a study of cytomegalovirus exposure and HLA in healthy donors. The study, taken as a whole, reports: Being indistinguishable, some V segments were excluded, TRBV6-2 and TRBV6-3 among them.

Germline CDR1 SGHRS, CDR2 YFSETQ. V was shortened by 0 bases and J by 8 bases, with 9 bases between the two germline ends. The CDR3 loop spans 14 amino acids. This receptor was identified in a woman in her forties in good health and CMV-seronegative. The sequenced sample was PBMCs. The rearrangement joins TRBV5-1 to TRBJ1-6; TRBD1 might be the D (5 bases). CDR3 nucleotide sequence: TGCGCCAGCAGCTTGGGCATCAGGGATTCACCCCTCCACTTT. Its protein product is CASSLGIRDSPLHF.